The rows below give T cell receptor beta chains drawn from one sample of a study of cytomegalovirus exposure and HLA in healthy donors. The method was immunoSEQ multiplex PCR; TCRdb's version includes in-frame clones alone and lacks a portion of them. The sample includes more than 140,000 clones, over 70% of them seen just once. Sequenced input: PBMCs. The source of these receptors is a man younger than 40 in good health and CMV-seropositive. Each CDR3 is given with its conserved first and last residue. The D gene is left open where the match is weak. Not every row has a clone size; where given, it reads once, few, many or a size class.

J gene	clone size	D gene	V gene	CDR3 DNA	CDR3 protein
TRBJ2-7	.	.	TRBV30	TGTGCCTGGACCACAGCCTACGAGCAGTACTTC	CAWTTAYEQYF
TRBJ2-7	few	.	TRBV5-4	TGTGCCAGCAGCCCTCAGCGGCTGGGTTTCGGCGGGCCCAGGTCTGTTCAGTACTTC	CASSPQRLGFGGPRSVQYF
TRBJ1-3	once	.	TRBV29-1	TGCAGCGTTGACGGTGCTCCTGGAAACACCATATATTTT	CSVDGAPGNTIYF
TRBJ1-2	.	TRBD1	TRBV2	TGTGCCAGCACCGGGACAGGGGGTTCATTCTATGGCTACACCTTC	CASTGTGGSFYGYTF
TRBJ1-4	.	.	TRBV2	TGTGCCAGCAGTGAACGGTGGACACCCAATGAAAAACTGTTTTTT	CASSERWTPNEKLFF
TRBJ2-3	.	.	TRBV19	TGTGCCAGTAGTCCCCAAGGGGCAAAGGATACGCAGTATTTT	CASSPQGAKDTQYF
TRBJ2-7	.	.	TRBV29-1	TGCAGCGTTGAACAGGGAAACGAGCAGTACTTC	CSVEQGNEQYF
TRBJ2-7	.	TRBD2	TRBV28	TGTGCCAGCAGTTTATGGAAACTAGCGGGGGGGCCTGAGCAGTACTTC	CASSLWKLAGGPEQYF
TRBJ1-1	.	.	TRBV5-1	TGCGCCAGCAGCTTGAGGGGGAACACTGAAGCTTTCTTT	CASSLRGNTEAFF
TRBJ2-7	once	.	TRBV10-3	TGTGCCATCACAACAGGCGATTCCTACGAGCAGTACTTC	CAITTGDSYEQYF
TRBJ2-7	.	.	TRBV28	TGTGCCAGCAGTTTTAGGGGCGAGCAGTACTTC	CASSFRGEQYF
TRBJ1-1	.	TRBD1	TRBV19	TGTGCCAGTAGCCGTCCCGGGACAGGGGCCGGGAACACTGAAGCTTTCTTT	CASSRPGTGAGNTEAFF
TRBJ1-4	.	.	TRBV18	TGTGCCAGCTCACTAACGGGGGATAATGAAAAACTGTTTTTT	CASSLTGDNEKLFF
TRBJ1-5	.	.	TRBV12-5	TGTGCTAGTGGTTTGGTTACGGCGGGCAGCAATCAGCCCCAGCATTTT	CASGLVTAGSNQPQHF
TRBJ1-3	.	.	TRBV28	TGTGCCAGCAGTTCCGGGGGGAGCTCTGGAAACACCATATATTTT	CASSSGGSSGNTIYF
TRBJ2-7	.	TRBD2	TRBV30	TGTGCCTGGAGTGTGGGTAGCGGGTGGGAGCAGTACTTC	CAWSVGSGWEQYF
TRBJ1-2	once	TRBD1	TRBV18	TGTGCCAGCTCACCAGGGACAGGGGAGTATGGCTACACCTTC	CASSPGTGEYGYTF
TRBJ2-7	.	.	TRBV6-1	TGTGCCAGCAGTGAAGGACTGGTCCGGGGCTACGAGCAGTACTTC	CASSEGLVRGYEQYF
TRBJ1-2	once	.	TRBV30	TGTGCCTGGAGTAATGGAGTTAGGTATGGCTACACCTTC	CAWSNGVRYGYTF
TRBJ1-2	.	.	TRBV7-2	TGTGCCAGCAGCTCGCGATTGTATGGCTACACCTTC	CASSSRLYGYTF
TRBJ1-1	.	.	TRBV28	TGTGCCAGCAGTTTAACTTCCAAGCCGAACACTGAAGCTTTCTTT	CASSLTSKPNTEAFF
TRBJ1-5	.	.	TRBV27	TGTGCCAGCAGTTTCTACAGGGATCAGCCCCAGCATTTT	CASSFYRDQPQHF
TRBJ1-1	.	TRBD1	TRBV27	TGTGCCAGCAGTTTATCAGTGGGGACAGTGAACACTGAAGCTTTCTTT	CASSLSVGTVNTEAFF
TRBJ2-3	.	.	TRBV7-9	TGTGCCAGCAGCTTAACAACAGGGCCAGATACGCAGTATTTT	CASSLTTGPDTQYF
TRBJ2-1	.	TRBD2	TRBV9	TGTGCCAGCAGCGAGGCTAGCGGGGACAATGAGCAGTTCTTC	CASSEASGDNEQFF
TRBJ1-2	.	TRBD1	TRBV27	TGTGCCAGCAGTCCGATGGACAGGGGGACGAACTATGGCTACACCTTC	CASSPMDRGTNYGYTF
TRBJ2-7	.	TRBD1	TRBV23-1	TGCGCCAGCAGTCCCCTAATAACACGACAGGGGGCTGCCTCCTACGAGCAGTACTTC	CASSPLITRQGAASYEQYF
TRBJ1-2	once	TRBD1	TRBV6-5	TGTGCCAGCAGTGTGATGGGACAGCGGAGAGGCTACACCTTC	CASSVMGQRRGYTF
TRBJ2-6	.	.	TRBV7-2	TGTGCCAGCAGCTTTCAGATATCTGGGGCCAACGTCCTGACTTTC	CASSFQISGANVLTF
TRBJ2-7	.	.	TRBV28	TGTGCCAGCAGTGGCAGGGGCTACGAGCAGTACTTC	CASSGRGYEQYF
TRBJ2-3	.	TRBD2	TRBV4-1	TGCGCCAGCAGCGGACCCGGGACTAGCGGGGGGGTCACTAGCACAGATACGCAGTATTTT	CASSGPGTSGGVTSTDTQYF
TRBJ1-6	.	.	TRBV4-3	TGCGCCAGCAGCCAAGAGGAAGGAATAGCATTTAATTCACCCCTCCACTTT	CASSQEEGIAFNSPLHF
TRBJ2-7	.	TRBD1	TRBV27	TGTGCCAGCAGTTCGGGACAGGGCCAAAGGTACGAGCAGTACTTC	CASSSGQGQRYEQYF
TRBJ2-5	.	.	TRBV7-2	TGTGCCAGCAGACCGTCGGGGGTCGGGGAAGAGACCCAGTACTTC	CASRPSGVGEETQYF
TRBJ2-7	.	TRBD1	TRBV7-9	TGTGCCAGCAGCACGGGACAGGGCAGAATTCAAGCTGGGAACGAGCAGTACTTC	CASSTGQGRIQAGNEQYF
TRBJ1-3	.	.	TRBV4-1	TGCGCCAGCAGCCAAGCGGTAGGAGCCTCCTCTGGAAACACCATATATTTT	CASSQAVGASSGNTIYF
TRBJ1-2	.	TRBD1	TRBV27	TGTGCCAGCAGTTTCCAGGGGGCGGTTGGCTACACCTTC	CASSFQGAVGYTF
TRBJ2-3	.	.	TRBV28	TGTGCCAGCAGGATAGGGGCGCGAGATACGCAGTATTTT	CASRIGARDTQYF
TRBJ1-5	.	.	TRBV5-1	TGCGCCAGCAGCTTGGTTGTCGGGAGTCAGCCCCAGCATTTT	CASSLVVGSQPQHF
TRBJ2-3	.	.	TRBV2	TGTGCCAGCAGTGAGAGATATAGGGGGACAGATACGCAGTATTTT	CASSERYRGTDTQYF
TRBJ2-7	.	.	TRBV28	TGTGCCAGCAGTTTATACAGGGACCGGGGCGAGCAGTACTTC	CASSLYRDRGEQYF
TRBJ2-3	.	TRBD2	TRBV6-1	TGTGCCAGCAGTGCTATAGCGGGGGAGGCCACAGATACGCAGTATTTT	CASSAIAGEATDTQYF
TRBJ2-7	.	.	TRBV7-8	TGTGCCAGCAGCTTACTAGAGGGCCCGGTTTCCTACGAGCAGTACTTC	CASSLLEGPVSYEQYF
TRBJ2-7	.	TRBD1	TRBV28	TGTGCCAGCAGATACCCGGGACAGCTATACGAGCAGTACTTC	CASRYPGQLYEQYF
TRBJ1-2	.	TRBD1	TRBV28	TGTGCCAGCAGTTTCGGGGACAGCGGAGTTGTCTATGGCTACACCTTC	CASSFGDSGVVYGYTF
TRBJ2-1	.	.	TRBV5-1	TGCGCCAGCAGCTTCGGGAGTTCCTACAATGAGCAGTTCTTC	CASSFGSSYNEQFF
TRBJ2-5	.	TRBD1	TRBV7-9	TGTGCCAGCAGTCCGTTGGGACAGCGAGAGACCCAGTACTTC	CASSPLGQRETQYF
TRBJ1-1	.	.	TRBV18	TGTGCCAGCTCTGATATCCAGGGTCGGAACACTGAAGCTTTCTTT	CASSDIQGRNTEAFF
TRBJ2-7	.	.	TRBV12-5	TGTGCTAGTGGTTCCGGGACACCCTCCTACGAGCAGTACTTC	CASGSGTPSYEQYF
TRBJ1-2	.	TRBD1	TRBV28	TGTGCCAGCAGTACCACAGGGGGGGTCTCTGGCTACACCTTC	CASSTTGGVSGYTF
TRBJ2-7	.	TRBD1	TRBV18	TGTGCCAGCTCACCACTCGGGACAGGGAGCTCCTACGAGCAGTACTTC	CASSPLGTGSSYEQYF
TRBJ2-1	.	TRBD2	TRBV4-1	TGCGCCAGCAGCCAAGTACTAGCGGGATATGGTGAGCAGTTCTTC	CASSQVLAGYGEQFF
TRBJ2-5	few	TRBD2	TRBV19	TGTGCCAGTAGTATACCTAGCGGGAGTCGGCAAGAGACCCAGTACTTC	CASSIPSGSRQETQYF
TRBJ2-1	.	TRBD2	TRBV27	TGTGCCAGCAGTCGCCAGCGGGATGGTGAGCAGTTCTTC	CASSRQRDGEQFF
TRBJ2-7	once	TRBD1	TRBV9	TGTGCCAGCAGCGCGCAGGGGGCAGGTTACGAGCAGTACTTC	CASSAQGAGYEQYF
TRBJ1-5	.	.	TRBV27	TGTGCCAGCAGTTTGGACAGCTTCCAGCCCCAGCATTTT	CASSLDSFQPQHF